The T cell receptor (beta chain) described here comes from a study of PD-1 blockade in classical Hodgkin lymphoma. Overall study context: Every 2 weeks, patients had 3 mg/kg nivolumab intravenously.

On this clone itself: What it binds is unknown.

All trial patients relapsed after autologous stem cell transplantation. The CDR3 runs to 15 residues. Unmatched junction bases numbered 6, after V lost 5 bases and J lost 3 bases. Germline CDR1 and CDR2: MNHEY and SVGAGI. Assay used: immunoSEQ multiplex PCR; TCRdb lists only in-frame clones, some missing. The table lists about 40,000 clones, roughly four fifths of them singletons. Study observations and caveats: Complete responders matched newly diagnosed patients in baseline diversity. As was reported, newly diagnosed patients showed lower baseline TCR diversity than healthy donors did.

V gene TRBV6-5 combines with J gene TRBJ2-1, with TRBD2 matching 8 bases. Source: peripheral blood mononuclear cells (PBMCs), taken at baseline. The origin of this receptor is a human donor with classical Hodgkin lymphoma. The CDR3 spells CASSRLASLYNEQFF. The CDR3 coding sequence is TGTGCCAGCAGTCGACTAGCGTCACTCTACAATGAGCAGTTCTTC.